This TCR beta chain derives from a study of Ad26.COV2.S vaccination and SARS-CoV-2 variants (dated by TCRdb to the early 2020s). Looking at the study overall: Vaccine-arm donors were drawn from COV1001, a multicentre, randomized, double-blind, placebo-controlled phase I-IIa trial of Ad26.COV2.S in healthy adults. Participants in the trial were split at random into five groups of five each, receiving low-dose or high-dose Ad26.COV2.S once or twice, or else placebo on both occasions. Ad26.COV2.S was administered intramuscularly at a dose of 5x10^10 or 1x10^11 viral particles, either as one shot or as two shots given 56 days apart. The TCR-sequenced set comprised approximately 32 samples: around 20 Ad26.COV2.S vaccine recipients, 5 placebo recipients and 8 SARS-CoV-2 convalescent individuals. The specificity and breadth of SARS-CoV-2-reactive T cell receptors after Ad26.COV2.S vaccination were assessed by TCRbeta repertoire sequencing. Blinding of investigators to trial group allocation was maintained during experiments and outcome assessment. Results the study describes overall, beyond this receptor: Vaccine and placebo recipients had comparable non-spike TCR breadth, which fits with the vaccine containing only spike. The study was not powered to compare responses between vaccine doses or regimens. After vaccination, substantial breadth of spike-specific CD8+ and CD4+ T cell responses was reported. According to the authors, total T cell responses may have been underestimated by the TCR breadth and depth analyses. Ad26.COV2.S recipients had higher spike-specific TCR breadth than placebo recipients (P = 0.0014).

Worth noting for this clone: Its cognate antigen has yet to be identified. Base quality data are lacking; no much larger clone is found one base away.

This specimen's treatment or condition label, per the study, means: around 19 received Ad26.COV2.S at low or high dose, single or two shots; 5 received placebo; per-sample allocation not given. Repertoires of vaccine and placebo recipients were sequenced from samples collected on day 63 after the first injection. Between 29 July and 7 August 2020, Cohort 1b enrolled 25 adults aged 18-55 years at one site in Boston, USA. Ad26.COV2.S consisted of a replication-incompetent adenovirus type 26 vector by which a prefusion-stabilized SARS-CoV-2 spike protein from the original Wuhan strain was expressed. The CDR3, cysteine through phenylalanine, is 11 amino acids long. Solely the CDR3 DNA is kept, with 33 bases framed from the first base. CDR1 and CDR2 were assigned from the germline V gene as SQVTM and ANQGSEA. The trim is 8 bases for V and 3 bases for J, with a gap of 8 bases between the germline ends.

TCRbeta CDR3 regions were sequenced with the immunoSEQ Assay. After extraction, genomic DNA underwent amplification by bias-controlled multiplex PCR, followed by high-throughput sequencing. The paper's processing steps were these. Collapsing and filtering of sequences were performed to quantify the absolute abundance of each unique TCRbeta CDR3 region. Usable DNA was measured by amplifying reference genes present in all nucleated cells, and TCRbeta template counts were normalized to that usable DNA to estimate T cell fraction. Repertoire TCRs were annotated as SARS-CoV-2-specific when V gene, CDR3 amino acid sequence and J gene were exactly matched to a known reactive TCR set. MIRA supplied the reference SARS-CoV-2 TCR set, which was filtered for enrichment in COVID-19-positive ImmuneCODE repertoires so that public or cross-reactive TCRs were removed. Using the MIRA antigens, annotated TCRs were further analysed by specific ORF or by position within an ORF. Breadth was defined as annotated unique rearrangements over total unique productive rearrangements; depth was the summed frequency of those rearrangements. Group comparisons of TCR breadth used two-sided Wilcoxon rank-sum tests. TCRdb's version of the immuneACCESS table is confined to in-frame rearrangements and falls short of the full clone set. An unresolved V gene accounts for under half of the shortfall where checked; the remainder is of unknown origin. The DNA was the basis for D and trimming; V, J and clone size are from that table. Present in this sample are some 300,000 clones, around 85% of which were seen just once. Together, the top ten hold approximately 2.1% of the sample.

Here the chain combines TRBV29-1 and TRBJ2-1; 6 matching bases give a weak D call of TRBD2. The receptor's source is a person between 18 and 59 years old who received the Ad26.COV2.S COVID-19 vaccine or a placebo. This sample comprised peripheral blood, obtained in a trial of Ad26.COV2.S vaccine versus placebo. The bases are TGCAGCCTGGGACTCTACAATGAGCAGTTCTTC. It specifies CSLGLYNEQFF.